This T cell receptor delta chain was observed in a study of γδ T cells in repeated Plasmodium falciparum infection. Vgamma9/Vdelta2+ and Vdelta2-negative gammadelta T cells were flow-sorted from PBMC for bulk sequencing. The CDR3 totals 16 residues. Germline CDR1 GEAIGNYY, CDR2 EKD. Worth noting for this clone: A far larger clone is just one base off, so this is likely a read error. The same CDR3 is also encoded by other DNA sequences in this sample.

TCRdb re-identified clones in the multiplex PCR reads via CATT. The table shows roughly 93,000 delta-chain clones, with over 0.9% occurring only once. Sequenced sample: gamma-delta T cells from blood. The TCR comes from a pool of human donors (malaria-infected and uninfected, not separated). The chain employs TRDV2 and TRDJ1; 10 bases match TRDD3. The J gene, absent from TCRdb, was called here by matching the DNA to germline. The CDR3 coding sequence is TGTGCCTGCGACAGGCTGGGGGATAAGACAACCGATAAACTCATCTTT. Translation: CACDRLGDKTTDKLIF.